Listed below are T cell receptor beta chains from one sample, sequenced in a study of T cell responses to AZD1222 COVID-19 vaccine. Libraries were prepared by immunoSEQ multiplex PCR; TCRdb keeps only in-frame clonotypes and omits some of them. This sample has around 170,000 clones, with around 90% found just once. Here the sequenced sample was peripheral blood, taken 28 days after the second AZD1222 dose. Receptors originate from an adult who received the AZD1222 COVID-19 vaccine. Both conserved end residues are trimmed from each CDR3.

cdr3_length | v_call | cdr3_aa
12 | TRBV28 | ASKFGPTGEGYT
15 | TRBV19 | ASTGGRTGPINTEAF
15 | TRBV9 | ASSVGGRRGLSYEQY
14 | TRBV4-1 | ASSQGRGNSGNTIY
10 | TRBV19 | ASTRTYTEAF
11 | TRBV13 | ASSWGRAYEQY
13 | TRBV7-2 | ASSQRRSVGEKLF
13 | TRBV14 | ASSQDLIRNYGYT
11 | TRBV5-4 | ASRPGRGAAAF
13 | TRBV7-9 | ASTNRGHGVGELF
17 | TRBV6-2/TRBV6-3 | ASSYSGLAGALGTDTQY
11 | TRBV28 | ASRTQGNQPQH
8 | TRBV11-3 | ASSPETQY
9 | TRBV5-4 | ASSFSNTQY
15 | TRBV15 | ATSRDGSGGAAGEQF
15 | TRBV19 | ASSIKTGGIFGSPLH
12 | TRBV5-4 | ASSLTPRDTEAF
15 | TRBV7-9 | ASSPILGPGVPYEQY
12 | TRBV10-3 | AISGGGGVNTQY
15 | TRBV5-4 | ASSSRLAGGNTGELF
13 | TRBV7-2 | ASSLALTGYNEQF
12 | TRBV7-2 | ASRKGGSYNEQF
12 | TRBV28 | ASSGQGNTGELF
12 | TRBV11-2 | ASSPVGGVDTQY
13 | TRBV5-1 | ASSLEWMSNEKLF
13 | TRBV7-9 | ASSLGPGAKETQY
14 | TRBV6-2/TRBV6-3 | ASSYSPQGLNTEAF
13 | TRBV2 | ASSVRGGRGDTQY
14 | TRBV6-5 | ASSYSIGARYTEAF
13 | TRBV5-1 | ASSIDVGQGFEQY